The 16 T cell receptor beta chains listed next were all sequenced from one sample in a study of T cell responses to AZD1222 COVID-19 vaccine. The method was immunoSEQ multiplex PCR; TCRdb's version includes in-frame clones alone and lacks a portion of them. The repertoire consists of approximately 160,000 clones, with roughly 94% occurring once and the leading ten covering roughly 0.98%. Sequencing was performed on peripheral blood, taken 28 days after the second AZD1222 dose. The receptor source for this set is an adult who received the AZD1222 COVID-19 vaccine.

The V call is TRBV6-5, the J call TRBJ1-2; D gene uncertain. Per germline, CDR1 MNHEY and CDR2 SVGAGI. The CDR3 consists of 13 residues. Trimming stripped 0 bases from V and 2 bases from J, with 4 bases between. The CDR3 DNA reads TGTGCCAGCAGTTACTCTGAGAACTATGGCTACACCTTC. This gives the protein CASSYSENYGYTF.

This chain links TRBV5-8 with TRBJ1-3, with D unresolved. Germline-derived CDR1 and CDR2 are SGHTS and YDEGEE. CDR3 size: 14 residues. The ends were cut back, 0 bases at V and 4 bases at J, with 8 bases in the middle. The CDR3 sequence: CASSLGQPGNTIYF. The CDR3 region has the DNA TGTGCCAGCAGCTTGGGACAACCCGGAAACACCATATATTTT.

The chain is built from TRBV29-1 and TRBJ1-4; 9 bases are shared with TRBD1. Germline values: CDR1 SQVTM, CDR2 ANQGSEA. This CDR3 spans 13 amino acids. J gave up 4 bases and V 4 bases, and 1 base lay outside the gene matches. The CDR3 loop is CSVAGQGNEKLFF. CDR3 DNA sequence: TGCAGCGTTGCGGGACAGGGTAATGAAAAACTGTTTTTT.

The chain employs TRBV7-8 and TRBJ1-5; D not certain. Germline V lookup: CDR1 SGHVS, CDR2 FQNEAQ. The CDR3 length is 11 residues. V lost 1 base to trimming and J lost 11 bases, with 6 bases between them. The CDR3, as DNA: TGTGCCAGCAGCTTAGGTGAGTCCCAGCATTTT. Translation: CASSLGESQHF.

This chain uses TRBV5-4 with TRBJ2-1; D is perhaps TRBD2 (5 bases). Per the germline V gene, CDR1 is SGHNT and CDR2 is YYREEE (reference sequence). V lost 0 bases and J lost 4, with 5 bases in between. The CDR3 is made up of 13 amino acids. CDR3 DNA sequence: TGTGCCAGCAGCTTGGGACTATACAATGAGCAGTTCTTC. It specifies CASSLGLYNEQFF.

The CDR3, as DNA: TGTGCCAGCAGTTTAGTAGCGGGGGGCGGGACCGGGGAGCTGTTTTTT. This translates into CASSLVAGGGTGELFF. This chain joins TRBV27 and TRBJ2-2; 10 bases match TRBD2. Germline loops: CDR1 MNHEY, CDR2 SMNVEV (reference sequence). The CDR3 totals 16 residues. Losses at the gene ends were 2 bases for V and 5 bases for J; bases not matched to a gene: 5.

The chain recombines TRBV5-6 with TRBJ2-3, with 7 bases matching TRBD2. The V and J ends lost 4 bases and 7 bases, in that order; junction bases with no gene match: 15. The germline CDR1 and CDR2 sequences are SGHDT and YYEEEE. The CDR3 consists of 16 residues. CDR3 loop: CASSRWGRVGNNTQYF. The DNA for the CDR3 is TGTGCCAGCAGCCGTTGGGGGAGGGTGGGGAATAATACGCAGTATTTT.

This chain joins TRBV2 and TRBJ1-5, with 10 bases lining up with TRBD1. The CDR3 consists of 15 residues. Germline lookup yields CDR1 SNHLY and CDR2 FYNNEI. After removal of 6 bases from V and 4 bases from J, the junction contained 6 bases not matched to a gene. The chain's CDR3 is CASRATGGKNQPQHF. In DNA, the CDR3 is TGTGCCAGCAGGGCGACAGGGGGCAAGAATCAGCCCCAGCATTTT.

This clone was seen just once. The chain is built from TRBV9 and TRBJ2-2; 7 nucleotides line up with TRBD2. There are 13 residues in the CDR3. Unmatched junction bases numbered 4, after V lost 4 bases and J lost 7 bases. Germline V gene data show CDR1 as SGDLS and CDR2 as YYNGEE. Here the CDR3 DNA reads TGTGCCAGCAGCCGGTCGGGGGGCGGGGAGCTGTTTTTT. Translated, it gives CASSRSGGGELFF.

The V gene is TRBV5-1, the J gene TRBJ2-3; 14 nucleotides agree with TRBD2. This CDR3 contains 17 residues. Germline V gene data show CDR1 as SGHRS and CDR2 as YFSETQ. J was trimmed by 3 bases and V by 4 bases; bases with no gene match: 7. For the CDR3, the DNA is TGCGCCAGCAGCCCCTGGACTAGCGGGGGGCGTACAGATACGCAGTATTTT. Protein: CASSPWTSGGRTDTQYF.

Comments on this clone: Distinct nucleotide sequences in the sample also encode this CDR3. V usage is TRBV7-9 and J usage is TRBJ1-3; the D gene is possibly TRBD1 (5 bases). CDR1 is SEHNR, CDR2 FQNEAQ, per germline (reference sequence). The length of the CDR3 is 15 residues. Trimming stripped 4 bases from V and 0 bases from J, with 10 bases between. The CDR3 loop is CASSSRQYSGNTIYF. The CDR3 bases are TGTGCCAGCAGCTCTCGACAGTACTCTGGAAACACCATATATTTT.

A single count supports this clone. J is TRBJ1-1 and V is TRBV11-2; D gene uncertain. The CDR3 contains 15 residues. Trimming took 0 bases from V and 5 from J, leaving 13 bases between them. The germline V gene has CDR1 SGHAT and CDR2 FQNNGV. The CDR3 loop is CASSLERPGVTEAFF. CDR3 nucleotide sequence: TGTGCCAGCAGCTTAGAAAGGCCTGGAGTGACTGAAGCTTTCTTT.

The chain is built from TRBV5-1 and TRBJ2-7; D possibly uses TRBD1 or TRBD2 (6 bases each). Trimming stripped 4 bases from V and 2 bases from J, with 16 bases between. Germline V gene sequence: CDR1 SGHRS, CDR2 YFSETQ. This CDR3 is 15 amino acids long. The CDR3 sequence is CASSLVTGRTYEQYF. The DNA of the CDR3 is TGCGCCAGCAGCCTCGTAACAGGGAGGACCTACGAGCAGTACTTC.

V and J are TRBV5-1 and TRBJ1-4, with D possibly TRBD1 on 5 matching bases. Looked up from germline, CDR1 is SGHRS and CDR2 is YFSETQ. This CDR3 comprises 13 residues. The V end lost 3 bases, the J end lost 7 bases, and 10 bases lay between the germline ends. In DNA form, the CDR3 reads TGCGCCAGCAGCTGGCAGGGAAGTGAAAAACTGTTTTTT. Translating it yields CASSWQGSEKLFF.

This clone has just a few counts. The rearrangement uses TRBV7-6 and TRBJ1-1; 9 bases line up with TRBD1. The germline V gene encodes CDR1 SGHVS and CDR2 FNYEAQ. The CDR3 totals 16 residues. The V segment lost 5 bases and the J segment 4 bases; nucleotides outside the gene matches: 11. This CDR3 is CASSPLTGGSSTEAFF. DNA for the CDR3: TGTGCCAGCAGCCCCCTGACAGGGGGGAGTTCCACTGAAGCTTTCTTT.

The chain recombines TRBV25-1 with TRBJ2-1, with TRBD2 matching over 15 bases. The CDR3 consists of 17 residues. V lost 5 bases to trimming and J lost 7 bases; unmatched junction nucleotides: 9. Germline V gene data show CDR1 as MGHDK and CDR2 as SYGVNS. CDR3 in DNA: TGTGCCAGCAGTCTTGACCTCGGACTAGCGGGGGGGAATGAGCAGTTCTTC. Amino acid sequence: CASSLDLGLAGGNEQFF.